These 15 T cell receptor beta chains originate from one sample sequenced in a study of hypomethylating agent response in myelodysplastic syndrome. Assay: immunoSEQ multiplex PCR; the TCRdb copy retains only in-frame clones and omits some. The repertoire holds roughly 4,500 clones, with more than 70% as singletons. The sequenced sample was bone marrow, obtained before or after starting hypomethylating agent treatment for myelodysplastic syndrome (not recorded which). The receptors stem from a human donor with myelodysplastic syndrome.

This clone appeared a single time. This chain links TRBV14 with TRBJ2-4; 7 nucleotides match TRBD1. Germline loops: CDR1 SGHDN, CDR2 FVKESK. The CDR3 loop spans 14 amino acids. V lost 1 base to trimming and J lost 3 bases; unmatched junction nucleotides: 0. The CDR3 DNA reads as TGTGCCAGCAGCCAAGGACAGGGCAAAAACATTCAGTACTTC. The encoded protein is CASSQGQGKNIQYF.

The gene calls are TRBV19 and TRBJ1-5; D gene ambiguous. Trimming left V 3 bases short and J 5 bases short, with 8 bases between. CDR1 LNHDA and CDR2 SQIVND come from the germline V gene (reference sequence). The length of the CDR3 is 13 residues. The chain's CDR3 is CASSMSPYQPQHF. The CDR3 bases are TGTGCCAGTAGTATGAGTCCATATCAGCCCCAGCATTTT.

The gene calls are TRBV10-2 and TRBJ2-7; 16 nucleotides line up with TRBD2. V lost 7 bases to trimming and J lost 6 bases; unmatched junction nucleotides: 9. Germline V gene sequence: CDR1 WSHSY, CDR2 SAAADI. This CDR3 has 16 amino acids. CDR3 nucleotides: TGCGCCAGCACCCCGGGACTAGCGGGAGGGAGTCTCGAGCAGTACTTC. It encodes CASTPGLAGGSLEQYF.

The sample holds a few counts of this clone. The V call is TRBV9, the J call TRBJ1-1, with D unclear. V lost 0 bases to trimming and J lost 1 base, with 7 bases between them. Germline V gene lookup returns CDR1 SGDLS and CDR2 YYNGEE. CDR3 size: 14 residues. CDR3 region: CASSVGPTNTEAFF. CDR3 DNA: TGTGCCAGCAGCGTAGGACCCACGAACACTGAAGCTTTCTTT.

The chain couples TRBV6-6 to TRBJ2-7; 8 nucleotides align to TRBD2. V shed 5 bases and J 5 bases; nucleotides not matched to a gene: 8. Germline CDR1 and CDR2: MNHNY and SVGAGI (reference sequence). The CDR3 extends over 14 amino acids. The CDR3 sequence is CASSRGLARHEQYF. The CDR3 coding sequence is TGTGCCAGCAGTCGTGGACTAGCCCGCCACGAGCAGTACTTC.

The V and J genes are TRBV7-8 and TRBJ1-1; D is unresolved. The CDR3 runs 15 residues. The germline V gene has CDR1 SGHVS and CDR2 FQNEAQ. V lost 1 base to trimming and J lost 5 bases, with 14 bases between them. The CDR3 sequence: CASSLVVGLGTEAFF. The CDR3 region has the DNA TGTGCCAGCAGCTTAGTAGTCGGGCTGGGGACTGAAGCTTTCTTT.

This chain uses TRBV5-4 with TRBJ2-7; TRBD2 matches 13 bases. Germline lookup yields CDR1 SGHNT and CDR2 YYREEE (reference sequence). The CDR3 has 14 residues. V shed 4 bases and J 6 bases; nucleotides not matched to a gene: 4. The CDR3 spells CASSPTSGGGEQYF. CDR3 nucleotides: TGTGCCAGCAGCCCTACTAGCGGGGGGGGCGAGCAGTACTTC.

This clone showed up just a few times. V gene TRBV7-9 combines with J gene TRBJ1-5; tentatively, D is TRBD1 (5 bases). CDR3 size: 17 residues. V lost 5 bases and J 0 bases, leaving 17 bases between the germline ends. The germline gives CDR1 SEHNR, CDR2 FQNEAQ (reference sequence). The CDR3 DNA reads TGTGCCAGCAGCCGAGGGGCCGGGTCCCTTAGCAATCAGCCCCAGCATTTT. This gives the protein CASSRGAGSLSNQPQHF. The variable domain in full, completed from reference TRBV7-9 and TRBJ1-5, reads DTGVSQNPRHKITKRGQNVTFRCDPISEHNRLYWYRQTLGQGPEFLTYFQNEAQLEKSRLLSDRFSAERPKGSFSTLEIQRTEQGDSAMYLCASSRGAGSLSNQPQHFGDGTRLSIL.

J is TRBJ1-5 and V is TRBV25-1; no reliable D call. Germline V gene sequence: CDR1 MGHDK, CDR2 SYGVNS. V was trimmed by 3 bases and J by 3 bases, leaving 6 bases between them. The CDR3 has 13 amino acids. CDR3: CASSDRDNQPQHF. For the CDR3, the DNA is TGTGCCAGCAGTGACCGGGACAATCAGCCCCAGCATTTT.

This chain links TRBV7-9 with TRBJ2-7, with TRBD2 identical over 11 bases. The CDR3 loop spans 15 amino acids. Per germline, CDR1 SEHNR and CDR2 FQNEAQ (reference sequence). J gave up 0 bases and V 3 bases, and 1 base lay outside the gene matches. Here the CDR3 DNA reads TGTGCCAGCAGCTTTGGGACTAGCGGCTCCTACGAGCAGTACTTC. Amino acids: CASSFGTSGSYEQYF.

This chain links TRBV19 with TRBJ1-4, with D possibly matching TRBD1 (6 bases). Germline values: CDR1 LNHDA, CDR2 SQIVND (reference sequence). This CDR3 is built from 14 residues. Trimming removed 8 bases at V and 7 bases at J, with 17 bases between. This chain's CDR3 is CASHRTGLREKLFF. CDR3 coding DNA: TGTGCCAGTCACAGAACAGGGTTGCGTGAAAAACTGTTTTTT.

The chain carries TRBV6-1 and TRBJ2-3; D is tentatively TRBD1 or TRBD2 (6 bases each). With 7 bases removed from V and 4 bases from J, the gap between germline ends came to 18 bases. Germline V gene lookup returns CDR1 MNHNS and CDR2 SASEGT. The CDR3 runs 15 residues. For the CDR3, the DNA is TGTGCCAGCATCTACCTCGAAGGGGGGTCAGATACGCAGTATTTT. Amino acid sequence: CASIYLEGGSDTQYF.

The genes are TRBV10-3 and TRBJ2-2; weak D call: TRBD2 (6 bases). Trimming removed 5 bases from V and 1 base from J, with 20 bases in between. This CDR3 is built from 18 residues. Germline assignment: CDR1 ENHRY and CDR2 SYGVKD. The CDR3 bases are TGTGCCATCAGTTTTTCCCTAACCGGGACTGAGAACACCGGGGAGCTGTTTTTT. Its protein product is CAISFSLTGTENTGELFF.

The genes are TRBV7-9 and TRBJ1-4; possibly TRBD1 for D (5 bases). The V end lost 1 base, the J end lost 5 bases, and 5 bases lay between the germline ends. This CDR3 region has 13 residues. Germline loops: CDR1 SEHNR, CDR2 FQNEAQ (reference sequence). The DNA of the CDR3 is TGTGCCAGCAGCTTAGGGGGGAATGAAAAACTGTTTTTT. It codes for CASSLGGNEKLFF. Full variable domain (remainder filled in from reference TRBV7-9 and TRBJ1-4): DTGVSQNPRHKITKRGQNVTFRCDPISEHNRLYWYRQTLGQGPEFLTYFQNEAQLEKSRLLSDRFSAERPKGSFSTLEIQRTEQGDSAMYLCASSLGGNEKLFFGSGTQLSVL.

V is TRBV7-7 and J is TRBJ2-5; 11 bases are shared with TRBD2. Germline V lookup: CDR1 SSHAT, CDR2 FNYEAQ (reference sequence). The CDR3 spans 16 residues. V was clipped by 1 base and J by 3 bases; unmatched bases: 4. This chain's CDR3 is CASSLGGLAGEETQYF. The CDR3 DNA sequence: TGTGCCAGCAGCTTAGGAGGACTAGCGGGTGAAGAGACCCAGTACTTC.